The TCR beta chain under discussion was sequenced for a study of human T cells and chemical hapten exposure. Study in general: TCR yields per sample varied, mainly owing to small pooled library volume differences.

Sample time point: healthy volunteer bleed at 2 weeks. Researchers extracted total RNA from unfractionated whole blood. Germline V gene sequence: CDR1 SQVTM, CDR2 ANQGSEA. V was clipped by 3 bases and J by 7 bases, with 12 bases between them. CDR3 length equals 12 residues. The library tagged individual cDNA molecules with unique molecular identifiers. In the original workflow: Ranging from about 20,000 to 690,600, TCR counts per sample had a median value of 95,638. TCRdb re-analysed the RACE reads in MiXCR, keeping a single row per CDR3 protein. These V and J calls derive from TCRdb rather than the authors' analysis. Of 100,000 to 150,000 distinct CDR3 sequences detected, roughly 9% appear once; the ten largest clones hold 1.5% to 2%.

The V gene is TRBV29-1, the J gene TRBJ1-2; the D is unclear. Sequencing used whole blood. The sequence was obtained from a male donor in good health. Some clones in this sample may be carry-over from other donors' samples. The CDR3 loop is CSVDKMSVGYTF. The CDR3 DNA follows: TGCAGCGTTGACAAAATGTCAGTTGGCTACACCTTC.